Below are 8 T cell receptor beta chains sequenced from a single sample in a study of T cells in Graves' hyperthyroidism and ophthalmopathy. Researchers amplified the TCR beta CDR3 regions from RNA transcripts. Carried out on the TCR CDR3, a first-round RT-PCR used the HTBI primer set. TCRdb passed the multiplex PCR reads through MiXCR, listing each CDR3 protein once. This table has 410,000 or so distinct CDR3 sequences, about 14% appearing once. The sequenced sample was blood. The receptors stem from a man aged 18 to 29 with Graves' ophthalmopathy.

This clonotype was seen a handful of times. The genes are TRBV9 and TRBJ2-1; D is possibly TRBD2 (6 bases). From germline, CDR1 is SGDLS and CDR2 YYNGEE. The CDR3 length is 17 residues. The V end lost 3 bases, the J end lost 4 bases, and 20 bases lay between the germline ends. In DNA form, the CDR3 reads TGTGCCAGCAGCGCCCGGATAGGAGGGCCCGAATACAATGAGCAGTTCTTC. Residues: CASSARIGGPEYNEQFF.

This clonotype has a count of ten or more. This chain links TRBV7-2 with TRBJ1-2; tentatively, D is TRBD1 (6 bases). The CDR3 covers 15 residues. From germline, CDR1 is SGHTA and CDR2 FQGNSA. V was cut by 6 bases and J by 3 bases, with 17 bases left in between. DNA of the CDR3: TGTGCCAGCAGATTAAGACGGGGGCAGGACTATGGCTACACCTTC. This codes for CASRLRRGQDYGYTF.

This clonotype has a count of ten or more. This chain uses TRBV7-8 with TRBJ1-1; D unresolved. V lost 1 base, J lost 5 bases, and 8 bases lay in between. Germline-derived CDR1 and CDR2 are SGHVS and FQNEAQ. CDR3 length: 13 amino acids. CDR3 DNA sequence: TGTGCCAGCAGCTTAGTCGGGCGTACTGAAGCTTTCTTT. Amino acid sequence: CASSLVGRTEAFF.

This clonotype was observed at least ten times. The genes are TRBV12-3 or TRBV12-4 and TRBJ2-3, with D perhaps matching TRBD1 (6 bases). Trimming removed 6 bases at V and 5 bases at J, with 9 bases between. The CDR3 totals 12 residues. The CDR3 DNA reads TGTGCCAGCAGCTCAGGGGTAGATACGCAGTATTTT. It translates to CASSSGVDTQYF.

In its sample, this clonotype was seen many times. This chain connects TRBV5-1 to TRBJ2-7; TRBD1 matches at 8 bases. There are 15 residues in the CDR3. Germline V gene sequence: CDR1 SGHRS, CDR2 YFSETQ. V dropped 6 bases and J dropped 6; count of bases not matched to a gene: 14. CDR3 residues: CASTRDGTGFSEQYF. The DNA of the CDR3 is TGCGCCAGCACCCGCGACGGGACAGGTTTTTCCGAGCAGTACTTC.

This clonotype has at least ten counts. The rearrangement joins TRBV27 to TRBJ2-5, with 9 bases aligning to TRBD2. With V trimmed by 4 bases and J by 2 bases, 5 bases remained unmatched. CDR3 size: 15 residues. CDR1 is MNHEY and CDR2 is SMNVEV in the germline V gene (reference sequence). CDR3 loop: CASSSPGLAQETQYF. The CDR3, as DNA: TGTGCCAGCAGTTCACCGGGACTAGCACAAGAGACCCAGTACTTC.

This clonotype was found a few times. The chain uses TRBV4-1 and TRBJ1-4, with D perhaps TRBD1 (5 bases). The CDR3 runs 13 residues. Looked up from germline, CDR1 is MGHRA and CDR2 is YSYEKL. Trimming took off 5 bases at V and 7 bases at J, with 11 bases between the two ends. The CDR3 protein is CASSRNGGEKLFF. For the CDR3, the DNA is TGCGCCAGCAGCAGGAATGGGGGTGAAAAACTGTTTTTT.

This clonotype was picked up many times. CDR3 sequence reads: CASSEVVGRATEAFF. The CDR3 coding sequence is TGTGCCAGCAGTGAGGTAGTGGGTAGGGCCACTGAAGCTTTCTTT. The chain joins TRBV6-1 to TRBJ1-1; D is uncertain. Germline V lookup: CDR1 MNHNS, CDR2 SASEGT. The CDR3 loop spans 15 amino acids. Trimming left V 3 bases short and J 4 bases short, with 15 bases between.